A single sample is the source of the 24 T cell receptor beta chains below, sequenced in a study of T-cell memory formation after mild COVID-19. TCRdb itself ran the 5' RACE reads through MiXCR, one entry per CDR3 protein. In the table there are about 470,000 distinct CDR3 sequences, roughly 25% of which are singletons. The sample comprised PBMCs or a T cell subset sorted from them (not recorded which). The receptor source for this set is an adult woman who had mild COVID-19 (a few samples of this study predate the infection). Cell type and time point are not known.

The chain recombines TRBV20-1 with TRBJ1-5; 8 bases are shared with TRBD1. J lost 5 bases, V lost 4 bases, and 4 bases had no gene match. Germline CDR1 DFQATT, CDR2 SNEGSKA (reference sequence). The length of the CDR3 is 13 residues. CDR3 residues: CSAKGQGYQPQHF. In DNA form, the CDR3 reads TGCAGTGCTAAAGGACAGGGATATCAGCCCCAGCATTTT.

The chain is built from TRBV9 and TRBJ2-5, with TRBD2 matching over 10 bases. The V segment lost 3 bases and the J segment 5 bases; nucleotides outside the gene matches: 4. The germline V gene has CDR1 SGDLS and CDR2 YYNGEE. The CDR3 contains 14 residues. The CDR3 here is CASSASGSVETQYF. The CDR3 DNA sequence: TGTGCCAGCAGCGCTAGCGGGAGCGTGGAGACCCAGTACTTC.

The chain has TRBV4-1 and TRBJ1-1, with D uncertain. Germline CDR1 and CDR2: MGHRA and YSYEKL. The length of the CDR3 is 14 residues. V dropped 0 bases and J dropped 2 bases, with 7 bases sitting between them. CDR3 in amino acids: CASSQDPANTEAFF. The CDR3, as DNA: TGCGCCAGCAGCCAAGATCCAGCTAACACTGAAGCTTTCTTT.

This chain uses TRBV20-1 with TRBJ2-3; possibly TRBD1 for D (5 bases). The CDR3 has 13 amino acids. CDR1 is DFQATT and CDR2 is SNEGSKA in the germline V gene (reference sequence). The chain's CDR3 is CNALRVGTDTQYF. DNA of the CDR3: TGCAATGCCCTCAGGGTCGGCACAGATACGCAGTATTTT.

This clonotype was counted a few times. The rearrangement links TRBV18 to TRBJ2-6; D call uncertain. The germline V and J ends were trimmed by 6 bases and 4 bases, with 7 bases remaining between them. The CDR3 loop spans 13 amino acids. Germline loops: CDR1 KGHSH, CDR2 LQKENI. The CDR3: CASSLEGANVLTF. CDR3 nucleotide sequence: TGTGCCAGCTCCCTGGAAGGGGCCAACGTCCTGACTTTC.

Only a few counts were recorded for this clonotype. J is TRBJ2-3 and V is TRBV12-3 or TRBV12-4, with D unresolved. V gave up 3 bases and J gave up 10 bases, with 14 bases separating them. The CDR3 spans 13 residues. This chain's CDR3 is CASSLEPGEAQYF. CDR3 coding DNA: TGTGCCAGCAGTTTGGAGCCGGGTGAAGCGCAGTATTTT.

This clonotype was seen a few times. The V and J genes are TRBV19 and TRBJ1-1; TRBD1 might be the D (6 bases). V was trimmed by 5 bases and J by 3 bases, leaving 13 bases between them. This CDR3 comprises 14 residues. Germline V gene data show CDR1 as LNHDA and CDR2 as SQIVND (reference sequence). CDR3 in DNA: TGTGCCAGTAGTCTCCTGGGACAATACACTGAAGCTTTCTTT. It yields the protein CASSLLGQYTEAFF.

This chain uses TRBV7-9 with TRBJ2-7; no firm D call. Between the trimmed V and J ends, which lost 1 base and 0 bases, there was a span of 7 bases. CDR1 SEHNR and CDR2 FQNEAQ come from the germline V gene (reference sequence). The CDR3 consists of 14 residues. This CDR3 reads CASSLDLNSYEQYF. The CDR3 DNA reads as TGTGCCAGCAGCTTAGATCTGAACTCCTACGAGCAGTACTTC.

The sample holds a few counts of this clonotype. This chain connects TRBV5-1 to TRBJ2-5; a possible D gene is TRBD1 (6 bases). This CDR3 contains 14 residues. Germline-derived CDR1 and CDR2 are SGHRS and YFSETQ. V gave up 4 bases and J gave up 5 bases, with 15 bases separating them. The CDR3 nucleotides read TGCGCCAGCAGCACCCAGGACAGATCTGAGACCCAGTACTTC. Amino acids: CASSTQDRSETQYF.

This CDR3 is CASSLDGEAFF. The CDR3 bases are TGTGCCAGCAGTTTGGACGGGGAAGCTTTCTTT. The chain recombines TRBV2 with TRBJ1-1; unclear D gene. CDR1 is SNHLY, CDR2 FYNNEI, per germline. V lost 5 bases and J 8 bases, leaving 9 bases between the germline ends. The CDR3 runs 11 residues.

V usage is TRBV20-1 and J usage is TRBJ2-1, with no clear D. The germline gives CDR1 DFQATT, CDR2 SNEGSKA (reference sequence). This CDR3 has 14 residues. V was shortened by 3 bases and J by 8 bases, with 17 bases between the two germline ends. This chain's CDR3 is CSASRHPIRDEQFF. The CDR3 nucleotides read TGCAGTGCTAGCCGACACCCAATTCGGGATGAGCAGTTCTTC.

This clonotype occurred a few times. The chain has TRBV4-1 and TRBJ1-1; unclear D gene. The V end lost 2 bases, the J end lost 8 bases, and 24 bases lay between the germline ends. This CDR3 is 17 amino acids long. CDR1 and CDR2 (germline): MGHRA, YSYEKL. CDR3 residues: CASSQLTTEDSGREAFF. The DNA for the CDR3 is TGCGCCAGCAGCCAATTAACAACCGAAGACTCAGGACGGGAAGCTTTCTTT.

This clonotype came up a few times. V gene TRBV5-1 combines with J gene TRBJ2-1, with no clear D. CDR3 length: 15 amino acids. V lost 0 bases and J lost 10, with 17 bases in between. CDR1 and CDR2 (germline): SGHRS, YFSETQ. CDR3 bases: TGCGCCAGCAGCTTGGGGGTCGACGGCTATGAGGAGCAGTTCTTC. Its protein product is CASSLGVDGYEEQFF.

V and J are TRBV2 and TRBJ1-2; a possible D gene is TRBD1 (5 bases). The V gene's germline CDR1 is SNHLY and CDR2 FYNNEI. Trimming left V 3 bases short and J 4 bases short, with 15 bases between. The CDR3 totals 15 residues. The CDR3 sequence: CASSEEGILGYGYTF. CDR3 nucleotides: TGTGCCAGCAGTGAGGAGGGGATCCTAGGCTATGGCTACACCTTC.

The chain is built from TRBV5-5 and TRBJ2-3; TRBD2 matches at 7 bases. The trim removed 7 bases at V and 2 bases at J, leaving 10 bases unmatched. The CDR3 is made up of 15 amino acids. The germline V gene has CDR1 SGHKS and CDR2 YYEKEE (reference sequence). CDR3 region: CASFLMGGITDTQYF. In nucleotides, the CDR3 is TGTGCCAGCTTTTTAATGGGGGGGATCACAGATACGCAGTATTTT.

This clonotype was counted a few times. The rearrangement joins TRBV4-1 to TRBJ2-5; D may be TRBD1 (6 bases). Germline assignment: CDR1 MGHRA and CDR2 YSYEKL. CDR3 length: 15 amino acids. V dropped 0 bases and J dropped 4 bases, with 12 bases sitting between them. The CDR3 sequence is CASSQENREGETQYF. The CDR3 DNA follows: TGCGCCAGCAGCCAAGAGAACAGGGAAGGAGAGACCCAGTACTTC.

This chain links TRBV12-3 or TRBV12-4 with TRBJ1-4, with a tentative D call TRBD1 (5 bases). The CDR3 is 13 amino acids. V lost 6 bases and J lost 5, with 10 bases in between. The CDR3 sequence is CASRTGSNEKLFF. DNA for the CDR3: TGTGCCAGCAGAACAGGTTCCAATGAAAAACTGTTTTTT.

This clonotype was observed a handful of times. V is TRBV19 and J is TRBJ2-1, with unresolved D. Per germline, CDR1 LNHDA and CDR2 SQIVND (reference sequence). V was trimmed by 5 bases and J by 1 base, leaving 12 bases between them. The CDR3 contains 15 residues. CDR3 residues: CASSLKVGSYNEQFF. CDR3 bases: TGTGCCAGTAGTCTGAAGGTGGGGTCCTACAATGAGCAGTTCTTC.

The chain uses TRBV12-3 or TRBV12-4 and TRBJ1-2, with 7 bases lining up with TRBD1. The CDR3 sequence is 17 residues long. The V and J ends lost 6 bases and 2 bases, in that order; junction bases with no gene match: 15. Here the CDR3 DNA reads TGTGCCAGCAGCTTATCCGGACAGGCCTCAAGGAACTATGGCTACACCTTC. Residues: CASSLSGQASRNYGYTF.

The chain employs TRBV6-5 and TRBJ2-2; TRBD1 might be the D (6 bases). V was trimmed by 0 bases and J by 2 bases, leaving 10 bases between them. The CDR3 length is 16 residues. The V gene's germline CDR1 is MNHEY and CDR2 SVGAGI. Here the CDR3 DNA reads TGTGCCAGCAGTTACTCGCGGACAGCCAACACCGGGGAGCTGTTTTTT. It is translated as CASSYSRTANTGELFF.

The chain joins TRBV4-3 to TRBJ2-7; TRBD2 agrees at 12 bases. The ends lost 3 bases at V and 2 bases at J; junction bases unmatched: 5. Germline CDR1 and CDR2: LGHNA and YSLEER. This CDR3 spans 16 amino acids. CDR3 sequence reads: CASSQDLAGGPYEQYF. Written as DNA, the CDR3 is TGCGCCAGCAGCCAGGACCTAGCGGGAGGGCCCTACGAGCAGTACTTC.

This clonotype was seen repeatedly, ten times or more. V gene TRBV29-1 combines with J gene TRBJ2-7; TRBD1 aligns across 7 bases. The CDR3 runs to 12 residues. The germline CDR1 and CDR2 sequences are SQVTM and ANQGSEA. Unmatched junction bases numbered 2, after V lost 6 bases and J lost 0 bases. DNA of the CDR3: TGCAGCGTCGGACAGGACTCCTACGAGCAGTACTTC. Residues: CSVGQDSYEQYF.

J is TRBJ1-3 and V is TRBV30; D is ambiguous. Germline V gene lookup returns CDR1 GTSNPN and CDR2 SVGIG (reference sequence). The germline V and J ends were trimmed by 2 bases and 1 base, with 0 bases remaining between them. The CDR3 loop spans 11 amino acids. In DNA form, the CDR3 reads TGTGCCTGGAGTTCTGGAAACACCATATATTTT. It encodes CAWSSGNTIYF. The variable domain in full, with the rest retrieved from reference TRBV30 and TRBJ1-3, is SQTIHQWPATLVQPVGSPLSLECTVEGTSNPNLYWYRQAAGRGLQLLFYSVGIGQISSEVPQNLSASRPQDRQFILSSKKLLLSDSGFYLCAWSSGNTIYFGEGSWLTVV.

The chain uses TRBV7-9 and TRBJ2-1; no definite D call. V gave up 6 bases and J gave up 7 bases, with 10 bases separating them. The CDR3 consists of 12 residues. Germline assignment: CDR1 SEHNR and CDR2 FQNEAQ (reference sequence). For the CDR3, the DNA is TGTGCCAGCAGACGCACGCGGAATGAGCAGTTCTTC. Its protein is CASRRTRNEQFF.